This T cell receptor (beta chain) derives from a study of blood T cell repertoires in COVID-19. Across the whole study: Some COVID-19 samples were acute and others convalescent; all came from the United States, Italy and Spain. The cDNA or gDNA used as material had been derived from T cells, B-cell-depleted T cells, or PBMCs.

Authors' methods: Amplified reference gene primers provided the basis for estimating nucleated cell counts. This table comes from immunoSEQ multiplex PCR, and its TCRdb copy is limited to in-frame clones, with some not included. V, J and clone size reflect that table, while D and trimming were determined from the DNA. The table lists 65,000 to 75,000 clones, roughly four fifths of them singletons. Germline CDR1 SGHAT, CDR2 FQNNGV. This CDR3 is 15 amino acids long. V was clipped by 0 bases and J by 0 bases, with 6 bases between them. The receptor's source is a woman at least 80 years old with acute or convalescent COVID-19. The chain employs TRBV11-2 and TRBJ1-3, with D unresolved. Sequencing was carried out using peripheral blood. The CDR3 region has the DNA TGTGCCAGCAGCTTAGATCCCATCTCTGGAAACACCATATATTTT. Its translation is CASSLDPISGNTIYF.